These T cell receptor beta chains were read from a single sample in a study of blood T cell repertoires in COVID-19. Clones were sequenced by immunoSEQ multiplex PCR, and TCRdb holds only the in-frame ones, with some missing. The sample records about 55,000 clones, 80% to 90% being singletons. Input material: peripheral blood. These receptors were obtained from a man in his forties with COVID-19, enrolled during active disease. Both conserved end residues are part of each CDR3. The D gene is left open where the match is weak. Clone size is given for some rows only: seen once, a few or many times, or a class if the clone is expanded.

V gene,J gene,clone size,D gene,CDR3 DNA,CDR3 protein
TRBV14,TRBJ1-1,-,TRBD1,TGTGCCAGCAGCCCGCCGACAGGGTGGGGCACTGAAGCTTTCTTT,CASSPPTGWGTEAFF
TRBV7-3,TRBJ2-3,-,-,TGTGCCAGCAGCCCGACTAGCACAGATACGCAGTATTTT,CASSPTSTDTQYF
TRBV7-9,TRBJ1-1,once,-,TGTGCCAGCAGCGCTAGGGGGTATGAGAGGAACACTGAAGCTTTCTTT,CASSARGYERNTEAFF
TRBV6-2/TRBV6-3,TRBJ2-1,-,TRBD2,TGTGCCAGCAGTAGACTAGCGGGAGTTGGCAATGAGCAGTTCTTC,CASSRLAGVGNEQFF
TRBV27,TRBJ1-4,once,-,TGTGCCAGCAGTTTATCCTTCCGGACAGACTTGAATGAAAAACTGTTTTTT,CASSLSFRTDLNEKLFF
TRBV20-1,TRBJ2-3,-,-,TGCAGTGCTAAGGCGGGGCTAACGCAGTATTTT,CSAKAGLTQYF
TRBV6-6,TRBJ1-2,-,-,TGTGCCAGCAGTTACTCGAGCCTATATGGCTACACCTTC,CASSYSSLYGYTF
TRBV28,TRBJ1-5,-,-,TGTGCCAGCAGTTCCTCTTCTTGGACAGTCAATCAGCCCCAGCATTTT,CASSSSSWTVNQPQHF
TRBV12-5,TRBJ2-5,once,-,TGTGCTAGTGGTCGGAGCAGGGCAGGAGAGACCCAGTACTTC,CASGRSRAGETQYF
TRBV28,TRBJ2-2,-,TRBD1,TGTGCCAGCAGTTCGTCCGGGACAGGGGTCACCGGGGAGCTGTTTTTT,CASSSSGTGVTGELFF
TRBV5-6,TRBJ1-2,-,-,TGTGCCAGCAGCTTGGACAGGCAAAACTATGGCTACACCTTC,CASSLDRQNYGYTF
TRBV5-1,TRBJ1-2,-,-,TGCGCCAGCAGCTGGGGGGGCACGGCAGACTATGGCTACACCTTC,CASSWGGTADYGYTF
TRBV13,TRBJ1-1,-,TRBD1,TGTGCCAGCAGCCTTGGGACAGGGGGAGCTTTCTTT,CASSLGTGGAFF
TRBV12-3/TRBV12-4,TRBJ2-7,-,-,TGTGCCAGCAGTTCGTCGGCCTACGAGCAGTACTTC,CASSSSAYEQYF
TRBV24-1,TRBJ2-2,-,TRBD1,TGTGCCACCAGTGATTTAACAGGGGTGGGTGACACCGGGGAGCTGTTTTTT,CATSDLTGVGDTGELFF
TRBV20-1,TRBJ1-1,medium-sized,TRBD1,TGCAGTGCTAGAGCAGGGACAGACGCTTTCTTT,CSARAGTDAFF
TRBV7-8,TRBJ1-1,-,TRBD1,TGTGCCAGCAGCTTAGTGGGGGACAGCACTGAAGCTTTCTTT,CASSLVGDSTEAFF
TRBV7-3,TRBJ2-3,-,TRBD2,TGTGCCAGCAGCTTAAATTCAGCGGGAGTCACAGATACGCAGTATTTT,CASSLNSAGVTDTQYF
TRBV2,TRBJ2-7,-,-,TGTGCCAGTGATACCTACACAGGGAGTCCCTACGAGCAGTACTTC,CASDTYTGSPYEQYF
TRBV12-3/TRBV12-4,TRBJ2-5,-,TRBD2,TGTGCCAGCACCACCGGGACTAGCGAGACCCAGTACTTC,CASTTGTSETQYF
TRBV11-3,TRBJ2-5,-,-,TGTGCCAGCAGCTTAGCGGGGGAGATACAAGAGACCCAGTACTTC,CASSLAGEIQETQYF
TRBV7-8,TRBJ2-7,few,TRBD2,TGTGCCAGCAGCAAGTCCGGAGCCCGACTAGCGGGCATCTACGAGCAGTACTTC,CASSKSGARLAGIYEQYF
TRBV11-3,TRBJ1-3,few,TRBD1,TGTGCCAGCAGCCCAGGACAGGGCCCTGGAAACACCATATATTTT,CASSPGQGPGNTIYF
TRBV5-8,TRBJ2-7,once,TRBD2,TGTGCCAGCAGTCCTAGCGGGGGTTCCTACGAGCAGTACTTC,CASSPSGGSYEQYF
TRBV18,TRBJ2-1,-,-,TGTGCCAGCTCACCACCAACCCTACCATACAATGAGCAGTTCTTC,CASSPPTLPYNEQFF
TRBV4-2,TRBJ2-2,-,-,TGTGCCAGCAGCCAAGACCTAATGGTATCCGGGGAGCTGTTTTTT,CASSQDLMVSGELFF
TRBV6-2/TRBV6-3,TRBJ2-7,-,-,TGTGCCAGCAGTTCGCTTACAGGGCGCGACGAGCAGTACTTC,CASSSLTGRDEQYF
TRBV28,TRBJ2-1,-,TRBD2,TGTGCCAGTGCCTCTCCAGCGGGGGCTAGCTCCTACAATGAGCAGTTCTTC,CASASPAGASSYNEQFF
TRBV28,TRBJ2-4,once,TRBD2,TGTGCCAGCAGTAGGGCTAGCGGGGGGAAGGCCAAAAACATTCAGTACTTC,CASSRASGGKAKNIQYF
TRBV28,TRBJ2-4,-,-,TGTGCCAGCAGTTTAGGCCAGATAGCCAAAAACATTCAGTACTTC,CASSLGQIAKNIQYF
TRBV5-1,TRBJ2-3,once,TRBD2,TGCGCCAGCAGCTTGGCCGGGGCTAGCGGGAGGGGAGATACGCAGTATTTT,CASSLAGASGRGDTQYF
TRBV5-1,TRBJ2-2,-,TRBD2,TGCGCCAGCACCCCCGGGGGGGTGAACACCGGGGAGCTGTTTTTT,CASTPGGVNTGELFF
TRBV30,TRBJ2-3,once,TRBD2,TGTGCCTGGACTAGCGGGAGGGGGGGCACAGATACGCAGTATTTT,CAWTSGRGGTDTQYF
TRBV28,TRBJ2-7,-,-,TGTGCCGTCAAAACGGACAAGGGGAACTACGAGCAGTACTTC,CAVKTDKGNYEQYF
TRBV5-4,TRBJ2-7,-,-,TGTGCCAGCAGCTCTCAGGGCTCCTACGAGCAGTACTTC,CASSSQGSYEQYF
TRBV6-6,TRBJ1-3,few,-,TGTGCCAGCAGTTACTCGGGGGGGCTTGGAAACACCATATATTTT,CASSYSGGLGNTIYF
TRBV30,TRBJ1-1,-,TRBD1,TGTGCCTGGGACAGGGGGCTTAACACTGAAGCTTTCTTT,CAWDRGLNTEAFF
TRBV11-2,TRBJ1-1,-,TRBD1,TGTGCCAGCAGCCTGACAGGGGGGAACACTGAAGCTTTCTTT,CASSLTGGNTEAFF
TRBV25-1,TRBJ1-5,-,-,TGTGCCAGCAGTGAATCCTGGGGGAACAGGGCCCACAATCAGCCCCAGCATTTT,CASSESWGNRAHNQPQHF
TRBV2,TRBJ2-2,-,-,TGTGCCAGCAGCGACAGGTCCACCGGGGAGCTGTTTTTT,CASSDRSTGELFF
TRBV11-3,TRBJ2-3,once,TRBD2,TGTGCCAGCAGCACCCCGGGACTAGCGGGAGCTCTTCAAGATACGCAGTATTTT,CASSTPGLAGALQDTQYF